This section outlines one TCR beta chain sequence together with its context. This clonotype was picked up a small number of times. Its cognate antigen has yet to be identified. Base qualities are not recorded, but no much larger clone differs from it by a single base. This sample is part of a study of early T cells in non-severe SARS-CoV-2 infection (dated by TCRdb to the early 2020s). Describing the broader study: Because TCR sequencing relied on bulk RNA taken from unsorted whole blood, pairing of alpha and beta chains was not possible. Points the paper makes about the study in general: VDJdb matching was skewed toward anti-spike CD8 responses and likely underestimated virus-specific expansions, missing private and CD4 specificities.

The V end loses 4 bases and the J end loses 8 bases, and a stretch of 11 bases separates them. The CDR3 goes from the cysteine to the phenylalanine over 11 residues. The DNA shown is the 33-base CDR3, in frame from base 1. CDR1 and CDR2 are read off the germline V gene as SQVTM and ANQGSEA. Receptors were amplified or captured by 5' RACE. Sequencer: NextSeq 500. In the TCR library protocol, unique molecular identifiers were attached to individual cDNA molecules to correct for PCR bias and sequencing error. Both TCR alpha and beta chains were sequenced, and tight co-correlation was observed between alpha and beta sequence abundances in each sample. Turning to the authors' computational methods: Decombinator V4 was used to annotate TCR sequences for V gene, J gene and CDR3. Expanded TCRs were defined as changing significantly between any two time points under a Poisson model with p below 0.0001. TCR abundances were normalised to the total number of TCRs sequenced per sample and expressed as counts per million. TRAV1-2 paired with TRAJ12, TRAJ20 or TRAJ33 defined MAIT TCRs, while TRAV10 paired with TRAJ18 defined iNKT TCRs. VDJdb, accessed 1 November 2021, was searched for CMV, EBV and SARS-CoV-2 annotated TCRs, with TCRs annotated for multiple antigens excluded. TCRdb reanalyzed the raw reads on its own, using fastp at Q25 for trimming and MiXCR for clone calling, and kept in-frame beta chains. Rows with one shared CDR3 protein collapse into an entry with the most common genes and DNA. The V and J calls were not made by the authors but by TCRdb's processing. Within this sample are around 80,000 distinct CDR3 sequences, with around 13% of them counted one time only. The top ten clones comprise 1.4% of the sample.

The study was a case-control design nested within a healthcare worker cohort in London, UK, with weekly nasopharyngeal swab PCR tests and blood sampling. Healthcare workers were recruited during the week of the UK lockdown, between 23 and 31 March 2020, and followed weekly for up to roughly 15 weeks. The TCR was taken from an adult who was a healthcare worker with PCR-confirmed SARS-CoV-2 infection or an uninfected control (not recorded which). The specimen was whole blood. The chain couples TRBV29-1 to TRBJ1-2; the D gene cannot be resolved reliably. Here is the DNA: TGCAGCGTTGGAGGTGGCGGAGGCTACACCTTC. Translated, it reads CSVGGGGGYTF.